One sample yielded the 2 T cell receptor beta chains listed below, sequenced in a study of CD8+CD57+ T cells in acquired aplastic anemia. Patients sequenced had flow cytometry evidence of CD8+CD57+ cell expansion. Template material for TCR beta VDJ and CDR3 profiling consisted of genomic DNA. From the reads, TCRdb called clonotypes with MiXCR, one entry per CDR3 protein. The data show around 180,000 distinct CDR3 sequences, 48% seen once. The material sequenced was sorted CD4+, CD8+, or CD8+CD57+ T cells (not recorded which) from PBMCs. Receptor source: a human donor with aplastic anemia.

Only a few counts were recorded for this clonotype. V usage is TRBV2 and J usage is TRBJ2-1; TRBD1 matches at 7 bases. CDR1 is SNHLY, CDR2 FYNNEI, per germline. Trimming took 6 bases from V and 7 from J; bases not matched to a gene: 9. This CDR3 comprises 14 residues. Written as DNA, the CDR3 is TGTGCCAGCAGAGGTAAAGGGGGCAAGAATGAGCAGTTCTTC. Translated: CASRGKGGKNEQFF.

Ten or more counts support this clonotype. This chain uses TRBV7-2 with TRBJ2-3, with D possibly TRBD2 on 6 matching bases. There are 15 residues in the CDR3. Per the germline V gene, CDR1 is SGHTA and CDR2 is FQGNSA. V dropped 6 bases and J dropped 6 bases, with 19 bases sitting between them. CDR3 residues: CASRQGTGTLDTQYF. CDR3 nucleotides: TGTGCCAGCAGACAAGGGACCGGGACTCTGGATACGCAGTATTTT.